This T cell receptor beta chain is from a study of response to subunit inactivated influenza vaccine (dated by TCRdb to between 2018 and 2020). A note on the overall study: Deep quantitative profiling of the T cell receptor repertoire was used in the study to follow responses to a trivalent subunit inactivated influenza vaccine. Findings and caveats that apply to the study as a whole: According to the authors, only a limited number of new T cells may be recruited by each seasonal influenza vaccination.

This clonotype was seen a handful of times. There is no known antigen for this receptor. It has no much larger one-base neighbor in the sample; base qualities were not kept. From its cysteine to its phenylalanine, the CDR3 spans 18 amino acids. The DNA shown is the 54-base CDR3, in frame from base 1. Cut back by 0 bases and 2 bases, the V and J ends lie 17 bases apart. CDR1 and CDR2 were assigned from the germline V gene as MNHNS and SASEGT. The library was produced with RT-PCR. Sequenced on an Illumina HiSeq 2500. TCRdb trimmed public reads at Q25 via fastp, called clones via MiXCR and kept in-frame beta chains. CDR3 protein duplicates are merged, each entry listing the most common genes and DNA. In this sample the table shows about 780,000 distinct CDR3 sequences, around 20% of which occur a single time. The ten biggest clones cover roughly 11% of the sample.

The sample consisted of PBMCs from blood, taken more than 4 days after vaccination. This TCR was recovered from a man aged 50-60 years who received an inactivated influenza vaccine. Donor details come from another sample of the same person, matched by shared clones. Recombination joined TRBV6-1 with TRBJ1-5; possibly the D gene is TRBD1, per 6 matching bases. The nucleotides are TGTGCCAGCAGTGAAGCGCTTGCAGGGGTCGGGCGCAATCAGCCCCAGCATTTT. Translated, this is CASSEALAGVGRNQPQHF.